This entry describes one T cell receptor (beta chain). Its cognate antigen is unknown. The sample belongs to a study of shared clonotypes between healthy human individuals. Across the whole study: For every donor, three CD4 naive, three CD4 memory, two CD8 naive and one CD8 memory plates were used. Study observations and caveats: Roughly 4.6% of naive CD4 clonotypes were common to several donors. On the whole, naive subsets had larger estimated richness than memory subsets had.

The CDR3 sequence is 15 residues long. The V and J ends lost 0 bases and 4 bases respectively, with 10 bases between them. CDR1 and CDR2 from the germline V gene are SGHRS and YFSETQ. Genomic DNA of every subset was divided equally among multiple immunoSEQ plates. Clones were read by immunoSEQ multiplex PCR, and TCRdb kept only the in-frame ones, dropping some. The data hold some 2.3 million clones, with roughly 93% observed a single time. This chain links TRBV5-1 with TRBJ2-2; D is uncertain. The sequence came from a man between 18 and 29 years old in good health. Some clones in this sample may be carry-over from other donors' samples. The sequencing sample was made of naive CD4+ T cells from PBMCs. The sample's subset: CD45RA+ positively selected. This chain's CDR3 is CASSLDARPTGELFF. In DNA, the CDR3 is TGCGCCAGCAGCTTGGACGCCCGCCCCACCGGGGAGCTGTTTTTT.